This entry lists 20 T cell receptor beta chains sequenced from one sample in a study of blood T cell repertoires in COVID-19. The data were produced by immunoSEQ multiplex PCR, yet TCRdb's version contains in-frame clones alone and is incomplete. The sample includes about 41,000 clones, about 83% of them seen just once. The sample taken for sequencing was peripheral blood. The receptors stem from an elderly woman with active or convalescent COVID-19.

Written as DNA, the CDR3 is TGTGCCAGCAGCTTACAAAGCGGACAGGGAGGTGGCTACACCTTC. Its translation is CASSLQSGQGGGYTF. The chain couples TRBV7-9 to TRBJ1-2; 8 bases are shared with TRBD1. The germline V gene has CDR1 SEHNR and CDR2 FQNEAQ (reference sequence). This CDR3 spans 15 amino acids. V lost 2 bases, J lost 7 bases, and 9 bases stayed unmatched.

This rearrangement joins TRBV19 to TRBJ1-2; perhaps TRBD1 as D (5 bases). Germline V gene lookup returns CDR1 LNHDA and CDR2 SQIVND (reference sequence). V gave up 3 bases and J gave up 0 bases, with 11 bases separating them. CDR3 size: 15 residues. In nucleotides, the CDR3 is TGTGCCAGTAGTATGAGCTCGGGGGCTAACTATGGCTACACCTTC. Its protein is CASSMSSGANYGYTF.

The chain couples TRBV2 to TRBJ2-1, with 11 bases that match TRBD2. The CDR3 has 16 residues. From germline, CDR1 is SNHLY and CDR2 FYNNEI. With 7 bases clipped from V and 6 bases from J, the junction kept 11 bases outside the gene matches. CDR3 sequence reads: CASIIDGTSGSNEQFF. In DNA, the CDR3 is TGTGCCAGCATTATCGACGGGACTAGCGGAAGCAATGAGCAGTTCTTC.

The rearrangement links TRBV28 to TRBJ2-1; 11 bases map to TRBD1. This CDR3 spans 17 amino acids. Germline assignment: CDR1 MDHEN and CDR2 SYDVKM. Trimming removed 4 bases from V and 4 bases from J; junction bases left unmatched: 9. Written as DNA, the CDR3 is TGTGCCAGCAGTTCCGGACAGGGGGCTTTGGTATACAATGAGCAGTTCTTC. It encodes CASSSGQGALVYNEQFF.

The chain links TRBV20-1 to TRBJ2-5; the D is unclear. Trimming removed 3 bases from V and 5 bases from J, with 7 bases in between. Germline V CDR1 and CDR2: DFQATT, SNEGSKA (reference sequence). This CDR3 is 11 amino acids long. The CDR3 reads CSARSRETQYF. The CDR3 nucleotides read TGCAGTGCTAGGTCCCGGGAGACCCAGTACTTC.

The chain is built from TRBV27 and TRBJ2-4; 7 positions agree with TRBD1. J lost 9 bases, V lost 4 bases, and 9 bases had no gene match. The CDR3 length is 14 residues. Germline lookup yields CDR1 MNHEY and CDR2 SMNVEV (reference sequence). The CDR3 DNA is TGTGCCAGCAGTTCGACCAGGGGGAGTGTCATTCAGTACTTC. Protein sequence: CASSSTRGSVIQYF.

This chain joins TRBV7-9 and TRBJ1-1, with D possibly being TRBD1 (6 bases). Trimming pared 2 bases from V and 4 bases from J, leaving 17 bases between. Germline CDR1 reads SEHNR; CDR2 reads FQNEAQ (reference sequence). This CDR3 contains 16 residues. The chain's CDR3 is CASSLRQAMTGTEAFF. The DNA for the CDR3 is TGTGCCAGCAGCTTAAGACAGGCTATGACGGGCACTGAAGCTTTCTTT.

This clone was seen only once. CDR3 nucleotide sequence: TGCAGCGTTAGGGACATCGGGGAGCTGTTTTTT. Amino acid sequence: CSVRDIGELFF. J is TRBJ2-2 and V is TRBV29-1; possible D gene TRBD1, 6 bases. Trimming pared 5 bases from V and 7 bases from J, leaving 8 bases between. Germline V gives CDR1 SQVTM, CDR2 ANQGSEA. The CDR3 runs 11 residues.

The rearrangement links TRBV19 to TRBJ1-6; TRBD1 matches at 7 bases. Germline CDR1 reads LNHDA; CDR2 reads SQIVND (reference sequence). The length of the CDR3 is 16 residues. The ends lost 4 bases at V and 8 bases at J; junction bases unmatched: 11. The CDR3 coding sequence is TGTGCCAGTAGTAGGGACAGCAGGACGTGGTATTCACCCCTCCACTTT. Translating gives CASSRDSRTWYSPLHF.

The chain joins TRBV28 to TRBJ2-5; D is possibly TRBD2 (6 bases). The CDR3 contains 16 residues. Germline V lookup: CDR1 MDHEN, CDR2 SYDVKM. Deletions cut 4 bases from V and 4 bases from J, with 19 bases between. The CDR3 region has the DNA TGTGCCAGCAGTTCCACTGGGACTGGACTTCGAGAGACCCAGTACTTC. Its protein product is CASSSTGTGLRETQYF.

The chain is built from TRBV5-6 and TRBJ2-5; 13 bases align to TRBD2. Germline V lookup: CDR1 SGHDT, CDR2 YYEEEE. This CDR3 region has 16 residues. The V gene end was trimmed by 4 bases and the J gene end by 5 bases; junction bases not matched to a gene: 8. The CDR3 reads CASSTRTSGSVETQYF. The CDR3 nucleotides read TGTGCCAGCAGCACGAGGACTAGCGGGAGTGTGGAGACCCAGTACTTC. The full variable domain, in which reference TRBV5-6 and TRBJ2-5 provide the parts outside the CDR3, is DAGVTQSPTHLIKTRGQQVTLRCSPKSGHDTVSWYQQALGQGPQFIFQYYEEEERQRGNFPDRFSGHQFPNYSSELNVNALLLGDSALYLCASSTRTSGSVETQYFGPGTRLLVL.

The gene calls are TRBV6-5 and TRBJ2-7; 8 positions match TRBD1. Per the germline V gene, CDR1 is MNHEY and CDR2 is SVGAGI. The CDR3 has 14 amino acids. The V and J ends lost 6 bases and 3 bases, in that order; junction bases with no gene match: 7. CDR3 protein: CASSRSDRVYEQYF. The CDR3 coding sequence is TGTGCCAGCAGCCGTTCGGACAGGGTCTACGAGCAGTACTTC.

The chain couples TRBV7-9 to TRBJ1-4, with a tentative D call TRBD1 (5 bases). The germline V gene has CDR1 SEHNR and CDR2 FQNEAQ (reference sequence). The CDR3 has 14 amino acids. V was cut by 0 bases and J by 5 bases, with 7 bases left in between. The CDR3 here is CASSLARENEKLFF. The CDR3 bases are TGTGCCAGCAGCTTAGCCAGGGAAAATGAAAAACTGTTTTTT.

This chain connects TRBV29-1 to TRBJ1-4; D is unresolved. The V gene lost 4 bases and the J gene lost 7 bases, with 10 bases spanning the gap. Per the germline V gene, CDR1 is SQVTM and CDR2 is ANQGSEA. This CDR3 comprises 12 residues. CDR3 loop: CSVVGGSEKLFF. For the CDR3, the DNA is TGCAGCGTTGTTGGTGGGAGTGAAAAACTGTTTTTT.

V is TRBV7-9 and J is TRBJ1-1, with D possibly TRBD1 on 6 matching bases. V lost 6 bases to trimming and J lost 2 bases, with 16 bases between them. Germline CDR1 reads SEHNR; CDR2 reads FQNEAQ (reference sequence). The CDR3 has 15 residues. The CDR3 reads CASSIQGGVNTEAFF. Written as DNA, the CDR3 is TGTGCCAGCAGTATACAGGGAGGGGTCAACACTGAAGCTTTCTTT.

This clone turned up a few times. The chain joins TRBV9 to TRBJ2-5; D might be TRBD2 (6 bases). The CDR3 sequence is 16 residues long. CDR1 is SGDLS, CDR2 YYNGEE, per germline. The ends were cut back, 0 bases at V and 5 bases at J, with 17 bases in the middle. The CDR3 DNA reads TGTGCCAGCAGCGTAGGCCTAGCGCGAGAGGAGGAGACCCAGTACTTC. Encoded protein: CASSVGLAREEETQYF.

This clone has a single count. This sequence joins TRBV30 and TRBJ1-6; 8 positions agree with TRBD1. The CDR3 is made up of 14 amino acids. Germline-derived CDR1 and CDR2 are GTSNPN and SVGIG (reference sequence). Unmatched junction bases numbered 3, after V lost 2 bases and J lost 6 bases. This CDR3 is CAWSLGQGNSPLHF. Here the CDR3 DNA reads TGTGCCTGGAGTTTAGGACAGGGTAATTCACCCCTCCACTTT.

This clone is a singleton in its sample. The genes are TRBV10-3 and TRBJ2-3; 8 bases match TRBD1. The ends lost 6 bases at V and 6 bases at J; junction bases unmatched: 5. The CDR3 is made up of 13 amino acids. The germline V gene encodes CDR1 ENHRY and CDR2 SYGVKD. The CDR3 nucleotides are TGTGCCATCAGACAGGGGGTGACCGATACGCAGTATTTT. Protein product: CAIRQGVTDTQYF.

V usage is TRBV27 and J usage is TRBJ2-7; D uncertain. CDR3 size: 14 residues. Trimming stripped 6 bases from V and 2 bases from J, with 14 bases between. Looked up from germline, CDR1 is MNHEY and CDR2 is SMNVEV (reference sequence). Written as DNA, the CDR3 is TGTGCCAGCAGCCTTACCCCCTCTACCTACGAGCAGTACTTC. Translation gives CASSLTPSTYEQYF.

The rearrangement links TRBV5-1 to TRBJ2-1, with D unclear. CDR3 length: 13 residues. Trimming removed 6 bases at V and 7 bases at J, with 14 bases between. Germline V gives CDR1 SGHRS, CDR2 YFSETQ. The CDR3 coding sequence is TGCGCCAGCACCACCTTCCCCCTAAATGAGCAGTTCTTC. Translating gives CASTTFPLNEQFF.